This TCR beta chain was captured in a study of blood T cell repertoires in COVID-19. Membership in each cohort depended on participant-reported clinical history. Assay: immunoSEQ multiplex PCR; the TCRdb copy retains only in-frame clones and omits some. The data contain 350,000 to 400,000 clones, roughly 89% of them singletons. Germline CDR1 is MNHNS and CDR2 is SASEGT. This CDR3 spans 16 amino acids. J gave up 8 bases and V 1 base, and 9 bases lay outside the gene matches. This TCR was sampled from a woman aged 25-40 years who had recovered from COVID-19. The V gene is TRBV6-1, the J gene TRBJ2-1, with 9 bases identical to TRBD1. The sequenced sample was PBMCs or T cells enriched from blood (not recorded which). CDR3 in amino acids: CASSEVLQGAMDEQFF. CDR3 nucleotides: TGTGCCAGCAGTGAAGTACTACAGGGGGCTATGGATGAGCAGTTCTTC.